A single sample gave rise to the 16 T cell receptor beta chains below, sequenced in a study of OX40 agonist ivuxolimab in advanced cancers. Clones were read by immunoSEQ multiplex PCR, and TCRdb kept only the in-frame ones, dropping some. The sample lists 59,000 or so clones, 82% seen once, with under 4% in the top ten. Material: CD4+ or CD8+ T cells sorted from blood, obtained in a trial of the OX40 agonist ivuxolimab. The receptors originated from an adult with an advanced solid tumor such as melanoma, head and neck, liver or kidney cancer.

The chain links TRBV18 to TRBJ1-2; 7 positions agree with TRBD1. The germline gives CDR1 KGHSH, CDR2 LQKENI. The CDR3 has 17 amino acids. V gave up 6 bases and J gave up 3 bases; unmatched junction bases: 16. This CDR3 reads CASSPLGQARRDYGYTF. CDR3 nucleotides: TGTGCCAGCTCCCCTCTCGGACAGGCGCGAAGGGACTATGGCTACACCTTC.

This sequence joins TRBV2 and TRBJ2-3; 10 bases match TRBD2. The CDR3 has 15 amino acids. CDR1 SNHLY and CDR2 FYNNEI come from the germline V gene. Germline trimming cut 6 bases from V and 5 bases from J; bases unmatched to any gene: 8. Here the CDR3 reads CASRGLAGVRDTQYF. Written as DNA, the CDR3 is TGTGCCAGCAGGGGTCTAGCGGGAGTACGAGATACGCAGTATTTT.

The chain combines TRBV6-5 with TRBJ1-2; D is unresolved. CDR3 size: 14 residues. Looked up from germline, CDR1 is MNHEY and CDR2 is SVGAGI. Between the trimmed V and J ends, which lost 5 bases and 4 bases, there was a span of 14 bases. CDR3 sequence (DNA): TGTGCCAGCAGTCGAACGGGAACCCTCTATGGCTACACCTTC. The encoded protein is CASSRTGTLYGYTF.

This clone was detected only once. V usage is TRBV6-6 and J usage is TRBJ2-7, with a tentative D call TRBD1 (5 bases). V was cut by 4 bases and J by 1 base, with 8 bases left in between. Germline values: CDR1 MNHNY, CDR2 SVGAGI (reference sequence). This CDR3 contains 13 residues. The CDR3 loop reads CASSSTGSYEQYF. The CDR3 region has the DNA TGTGCCAGCAGTTCTACAGGTTCCTACGAGCAGTACTTC.

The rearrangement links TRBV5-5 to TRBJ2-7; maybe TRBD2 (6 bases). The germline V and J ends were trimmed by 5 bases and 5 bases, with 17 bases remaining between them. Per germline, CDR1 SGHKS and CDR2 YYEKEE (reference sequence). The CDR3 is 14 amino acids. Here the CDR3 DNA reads TGTGCCAGCAGTATTCACTGGGGAGGCAACGAGCAGTACTTC. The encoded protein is CASSIHWGGNEQYF.

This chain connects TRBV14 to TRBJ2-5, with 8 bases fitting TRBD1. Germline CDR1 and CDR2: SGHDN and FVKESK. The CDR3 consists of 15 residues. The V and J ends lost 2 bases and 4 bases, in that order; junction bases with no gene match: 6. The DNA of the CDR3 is TGTGCCAGCAGCCAACGACAGGGGAGTACAGAGACCCAGTACTTC. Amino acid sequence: CASSQRQGSTETQYF.

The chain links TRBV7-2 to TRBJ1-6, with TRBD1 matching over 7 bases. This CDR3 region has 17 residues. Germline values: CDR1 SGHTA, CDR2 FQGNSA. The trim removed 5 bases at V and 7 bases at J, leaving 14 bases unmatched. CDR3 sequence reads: CASSLLPLTGYNSPLHF. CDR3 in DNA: TGTGCCAGCAGCCTCTTACCACTGACAGGGTACAATTCACCCCTCCACTTT.

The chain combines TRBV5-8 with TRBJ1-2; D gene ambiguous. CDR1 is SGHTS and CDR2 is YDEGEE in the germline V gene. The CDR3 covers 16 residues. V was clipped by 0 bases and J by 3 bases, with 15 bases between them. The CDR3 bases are TGTGCCAGCAGCTTGGCCGGTCTCCGGGCGTACTATGGCTACACCTTC. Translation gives CASSLAGLRAYYGYTF.

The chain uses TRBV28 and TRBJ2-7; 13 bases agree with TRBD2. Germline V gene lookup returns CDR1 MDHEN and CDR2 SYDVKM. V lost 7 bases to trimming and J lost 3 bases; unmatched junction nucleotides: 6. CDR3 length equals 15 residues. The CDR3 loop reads CASTSGTSGIYEQYF. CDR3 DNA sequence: TGTGCCAGCACCTCCGGGACTAGCGGGATCTACGAGCAGTACTTC. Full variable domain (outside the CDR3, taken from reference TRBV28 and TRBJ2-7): DVKVTQSSRYLVKRTGEKVFLECVQDMDHENMFWYRQDPGLGLRLIYFSYDVKMKEKGDIPEGYSVSREKKERFSLILESASTNQTSMYLCASTSGTSGIYEQYFGPGTRLTVT.

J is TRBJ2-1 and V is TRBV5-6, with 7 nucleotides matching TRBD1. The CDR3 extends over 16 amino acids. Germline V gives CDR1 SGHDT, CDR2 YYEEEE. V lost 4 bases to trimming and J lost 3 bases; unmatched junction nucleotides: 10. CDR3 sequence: CASSPRGPRGYNEQFF. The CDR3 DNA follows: TGTGCCAGCAGCCCTAGGGGGCCTAGAGGCTACAATGAGCAGTTCTTC.

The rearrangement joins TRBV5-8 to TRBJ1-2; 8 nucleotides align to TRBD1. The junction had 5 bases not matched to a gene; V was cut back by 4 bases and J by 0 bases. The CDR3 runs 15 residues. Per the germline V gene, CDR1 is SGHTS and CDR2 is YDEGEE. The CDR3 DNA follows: TGTGCCAGCAGCAAAAGGGACAGGCCTAACTATGGCTACACCTTC. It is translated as CASSKRDRPNYGYTF.

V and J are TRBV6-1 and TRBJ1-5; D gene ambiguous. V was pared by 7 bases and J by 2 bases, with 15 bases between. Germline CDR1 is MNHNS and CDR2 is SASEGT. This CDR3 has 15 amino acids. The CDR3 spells CASTNLWQGNQPQHF. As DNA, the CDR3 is TGTGCCAGCACCAACCTTTGGCAGGGCAATCAGCCCCAGCATTTT.

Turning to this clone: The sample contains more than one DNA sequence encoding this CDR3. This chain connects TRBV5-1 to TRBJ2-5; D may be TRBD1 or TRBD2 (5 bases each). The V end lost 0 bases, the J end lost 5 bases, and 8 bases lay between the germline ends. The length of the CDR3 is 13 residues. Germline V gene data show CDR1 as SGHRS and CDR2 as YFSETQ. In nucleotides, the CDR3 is TGCGCCAGCAGCTTGGGGGGCGGGGAGACCCAGTACTTC. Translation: CASSLGGGETQYF. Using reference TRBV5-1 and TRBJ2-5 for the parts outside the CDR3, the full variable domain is KAGVTQTPRYLIKTRGQQVTLSCSPISGHRSVSWYQQTPGQGLQFLFEYFSETQRNKGNFPGRFSGRQFSNSRSEMNVSTLELGDSALYLCASSLGGGETQYFGPGTRLLVL.

The CDR3 is CASSIDPDSYEQYF. CDR3 coding DNA: TGTGCCAGTAGTATAGATCCGGATTCCTACGAGCAGTACTTC. This chain links TRBV19 with TRBJ2-7; no reliable D call. V lost 0 bases and J 1 base, leaving 7 bases between the germline ends. The CDR3 has 14 amino acids. Germline CDR1 LNHDA, CDR2 SQIVND (reference sequence). Full variable domain (remainder filled in from reference TRBV19 and TRBJ2-7): DGGITQSPKYLFRKEGQNVTLSCEQNLNHDAMYWYRQDPGQGLRLIYYSQIVNDFQKGDIAEGYSVSREKKESFPLTVTSAQKNPTAFYLCASSIDPDSYEQYFGPGTRLTVT.

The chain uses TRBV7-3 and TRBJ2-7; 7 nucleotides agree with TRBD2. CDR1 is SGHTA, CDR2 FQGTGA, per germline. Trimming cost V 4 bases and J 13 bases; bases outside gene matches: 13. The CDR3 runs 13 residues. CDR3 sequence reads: CASSSTRGEGLYF. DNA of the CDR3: TGTGCCAGCAGCTCGACCCGCGGGGAGGGCCTATACTTC.

This CDR3 is CASSSTGSNTEAFF. The CDR3, as DNA: TGCGCCAGCAGCTCGACAGGGTCCAACACTGAAGCTTTCTTT. The rearrangement links TRBV5-1 to TRBJ1-1; 7 positions match TRBD1. V was clipped by 3 bases and J by 2 bases; unmatched bases: 4. The V gene's germline CDR1 is SGHRS and CDR2 YFSETQ. There are 14 residues in the CDR3.